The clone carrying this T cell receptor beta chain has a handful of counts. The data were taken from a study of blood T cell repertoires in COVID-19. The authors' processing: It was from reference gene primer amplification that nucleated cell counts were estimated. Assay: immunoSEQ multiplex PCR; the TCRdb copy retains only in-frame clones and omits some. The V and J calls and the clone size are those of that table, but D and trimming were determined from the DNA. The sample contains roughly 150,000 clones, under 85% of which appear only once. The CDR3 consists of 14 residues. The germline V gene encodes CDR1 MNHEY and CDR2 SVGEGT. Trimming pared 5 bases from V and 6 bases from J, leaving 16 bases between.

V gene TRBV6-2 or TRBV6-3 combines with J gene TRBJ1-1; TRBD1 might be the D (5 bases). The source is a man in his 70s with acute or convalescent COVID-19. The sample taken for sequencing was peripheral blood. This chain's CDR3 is CASSDPGSPSEAFF. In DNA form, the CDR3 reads TGTGCCAGCAGTGACCCAGGGTCCCCTTCTGAAGCTTTCTTT.